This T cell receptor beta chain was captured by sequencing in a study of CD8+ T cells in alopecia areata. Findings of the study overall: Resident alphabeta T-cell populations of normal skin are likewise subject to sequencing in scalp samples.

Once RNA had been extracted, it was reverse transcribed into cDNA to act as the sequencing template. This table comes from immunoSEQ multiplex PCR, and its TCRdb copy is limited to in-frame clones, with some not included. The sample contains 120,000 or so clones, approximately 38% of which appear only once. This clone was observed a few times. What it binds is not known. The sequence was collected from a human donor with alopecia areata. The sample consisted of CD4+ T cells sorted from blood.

CDR3 sequence reads: CASSLSGSSYEQYF. The CDR3 DNA follows: TGCGCCAGCAGCCTTAGCGGGAGCTCCTACGAGCAGTACTTC. This chain joins TRBV4-3 and TRBJ2-7; 9 nucleotides agree with TRBD2. This CDR3 comprises 14 residues. Germline CDR1 is LGHNA and CDR2 is YSLEER. J lost 0 bases, V lost 4 bases, and 1 base had no gene match.